This TCR beta chain was retrieved from a study of control samples from healthy donors and cancer patients. This clone has a handful of counts. The V and J ends lost 2 bases and 2 bases respectively, with 16 bases between them. The CDR3 extends over 15 amino acids. Germline assignment: CDR1 SQVTM and CDR2 ANQGSEA. Clones were read by immunoSEQ multiplex PCR, and TCRdb kept only the in-frame ones, dropping some. The sample carries 110,000 to 150,000 clones, around 94% recorded once. The genes are TRBV29-1 and TRBJ2-7; TRBD2 is a possible D gene (7 bases). This receptor was identified in a man aged 60-69 years with colorectal cancer. The sample consisted of PBMCs. The chain's CDR3 is CSVELGGRPTYEQYF. CDR3 DNA sequence: TGCAGCGTTGAATTGGGGGGGCGTCCAACCTACGAGCAGTACTTC.